Here is one T cell receptor beta chain with its context. Its antigen remains unidentified. The entry originates in a study of blood T cells in healthy people across ages. Study-wide results and limits: Compared with aged donors, long-lived donors showed fewer expanded clones, suggesting selection. The study found TCR beta diversity correlated strongly with naive T cell percentage.

V lost 5 bases, J lost 9 bases, and 8 bases stayed unmatched. Germline lookup yields CDR1 MDHEN and CDR2 SYDVKM. CDR3 length: 15 residues. Primed by a sample-barcoded 5' primer and a J-beta primer mix, a second PCR proceeded for 7 to 11 cycles. All cDNA molecules were each tagged by a template-switch adaptor with 12 random nucleotides. In TCRdb, the 5' RACE reads were re-called with MiXCR into one record per CDR3 protein. The data show 550,000 to 650,000 distinct CDR3 sequences, 25% to 30% seen once. Sequenced: blood. The origin of this receptor is a woman of 80 years or more in good health. The chain recombines TRBV28 with TRBJ2-1, with TRBD2 matching 12 bases. CDR3 bases: TGTGCCAGCAGTGCCCCTAGCGGGGGGGCGGCTGAGCAGTTCTTC. This sequence encodes CASSAPSGGAAEQFF.